Below are 28 T cell receptor beta chains sequenced from a single sample in a study of T cell repertoires in cytomegalovirus infection. Their target antigens are unknown. MiXCR, applied by TCRdb to the reads, yields one record per CDR3 protein. This table has 900,000 to 950,000 distinct CDR3 sequences, less than 35% appearing once. Sequences were derived from cultured CD8+ T cells from PBMCs, sampled from culture after CMV antigen stimulation. The source of these receptors is a human donor in good health (CMV status not recorded). Some clones in this sample may be carry-over from other donors' samples.

The chain has TRBV28 and TRBJ1-2, with a tentative D call TRBD1 (6 bases). V was trimmed by 4 bases and J by 3 bases, leaving 24 bases between them. The V gene's germline CDR1 is MDHEN and CDR2 SYDVKM. The CDR3 loop spans 18 amino acids. CDR3 loop: CASSSPRGGSFTHYGYTF. In DNA, the CDR3 is TGTGCCAGCAGTTCTCCCCGGGGGGGCTCTTTTACTCACTATGGCTACACCTTC.

The table lists this clonotype with a few counts. This chain uses TRBV6-6 with TRBJ2-5; 7 bases are shared with TRBD2. CDR1 is MNHNY, CDR2 SVGAGI, per germline (reference sequence). V lost 7 bases and J lost 5; bases outside the gene matches: 25. The CDR3 covers 19 residues. CDR3 sequence: CASITGPLGGRTPVETQYF. The CDR3 DNA reads TGTGCCAGCATCACCGGGCCCCTCGGCGGGAGAACTCCGGTGGAGACCCAGTACTTC.

This clonotype was recorded at least ten times. The chain employs TRBV7-9 and TRBJ2-7; possible D gene TRBD2, 6 bases. V lost 3 bases and J 6 bases, leaving 6 bases between the germline ends. This CDR3 is built from 11 residues. From germline, CDR1 is SEHNR and CDR2 FQNEAQ (reference sequence). The CDR3 bases are TGTGCCAGCAGCTTCGGGGGCGAGCAGTACGTC. Residues: CASSFGGEQYV.

The V call is TRBV7-9, the J call TRBJ2-1; a weak D match, TRBD2 (6 bases). CDR3 length: 15 residues. Between the trimmed V and J ends, which lost 1 base and 7 bases, there was a span of 14 bases. Per the germline V gene, CDR1 is SEHNR and CDR2 is FQNEAQ (reference sequence). The CDR3: CASSLGVRAGNEQFF. Written as DNA, the CDR3 is TGTGCCAGCAGCTTAGGGGTGAGGGCGGGGAATGAGCAGTTCTTC.

Many counts were recorded for this clonotype. The gene calls are TRBV7-8 and TRBJ1-2; TRBD1 matches at 9 bases. V shed 4 bases and J 4 bases; nucleotides not matched to a gene: 4. Germline CDR1 SGHVS, CDR2 FQNEAQ. The CDR3 loop spans 14 amino acids. In nucleotides, the CDR3 is TGTGCCAGCAGCTCGGGACAGGGAATCTATGGCTACACCTTC. Its protein is CASSSGQGIYGYTF.

This clonotype was picked up a small number of times. This chain uses TRBV24-1 with TRBJ2-1; D perhaps matches TRBD1 (6 bases). The CDR3 loop spans 13 amino acids. CDR1 is KGHDR, CDR2 SFDVKD, per germline. With 6 bases removed from V and 8 bases from J, the gap between germline ends came to 13 bases. As DNA, the CDR3 is TGTGCCACCAGTCAAGAGGGGGAATATGAGCAGTTCTTC. Its translation: CATSQEGEYEQFF.

The chain couples TRBV11-2 to TRBJ2-2; the match to TRBD2 covers 7 bases. The CDR3 length is 15 residues. J gave up 5 bases and V 2 bases, and 5 bases lay outside the gene matches. Germline CDR1 reads SGHAT; CDR2 reads FQNNGV. The CDR3 protein is CASSLQRGLTGELFF. For the CDR3, the DNA is TGTGCCAGCAGCTTACAGCGGGGTCTGACCGGGGAGCTGTTTTTT.

The V and J genes are TRBV27 and TRBJ1-5, with no clear D. Trimming pared 6 bases from V and 2 bases from J, leaving 8 bases between. The CDR3 loop spans 13 amino acids. Germline V CDR1 and CDR2: MNHEY, SMNVEV (reference sequence). The CDR3, as DNA: TGTGCCAGCAGACCTGATGGCAATCAGCCCCAGCATTTT. Translated: CASRPDGNQPQHF.

The sample holds a few counts of this clonotype. The chain combines TRBV19 with TRBJ1-5; D not certain. V was cut by 4 bases and J by 11 bases, with 12 bases left in between. CDR1 is LNHDA, CDR2 SQIVND, per germline (reference sequence). This CDR3 region has 12 residues. The CDR3 here is CASSTTPIAQHF. CDR3 DNA sequence: TGTGCCAGTAGTACAACCCCCATAGCCCAGCATTTT.

The chain joins TRBV7-4 to TRBJ1-6; a possible D gene is TRBD1 (5 bases). The CDR3 consists of 17 residues. The germline gives CDR1 SGHVT, CDR2 SQSDAQ. The V gene lost 3 bases and the J gene lost 4 bases, with 16 bases spanning the gap. CDR3 loop: CASSFQTGTDYNSPLHF. CDR3 coding DNA: TGTGCCAGCAGCTTTCAGACCGGGACTGATTATAATTCACCCCTCCACTTT.

In the case of this clonotype: No conserved phenylalanine or tryptophan is present at the end of the CDR3, so a read error is the likely explanation. The DNA is left out, because the CDR3 cannot be placed on it with certainty; the CDR3 is given as TCRdb lists it. This rearrangement joins TRBV7-9 to TRBJ2-1; TRBD2, the table's D call, was not compared with the DNA. The CDR3 is made up of 11 amino acids, end residues included. CDR1 is SEHNR, CDR2 FQNEAQ, per germline (reference sequence). The CDR3 sequence is CASSHSSGLLL.

V gene TRBV15 combines with J gene TRBJ2-2; unclear D gene. Germline V gene sequence: CDR1 LNHNV, CDR2 YYDKDF (reference sequence). V was clipped by 5 bases and J by 1 base, with 8 bases between them. The CDR3 is made up of 14 amino acids. Written as DNA, the CDR3 is TGTGCCACCAGCCTAGTGGTGAACACCGGGGAGCTGTTTTTT. Translating it yields CATSLVVNTGELFF.

As to this clonotype: A much larger clone differs by one base, so this may be a read error. V usage is TRBV13 and J usage is TRBJ2-3; 11 nucleotides line up with TRBD2. Per germline, CDR1 PRHDT and CDR2 FYEKMQ (reference sequence). CDR3 size: 16 residues. Unmatched junction bases numbered 3, after V lost 4 bases and J lost 0 bases. Here the CDR3 DNA reads TGTGCCAGCAGCTCCGTAGCGGGGGGGAGCACAGATACGCAGTATTTT. Translated, it gives CASSSVAGGSTDTQYF.

The chain joins TRBV2 to TRBJ2-6; a weak D match, TRBD1 (5 bases). This CDR3 is built from 16 residues. V was pared by 7 bases and J by 0 bases, with 13 bases between. Germline V gives CDR1 SNHLY, CDR2 FYNNEI. This CDR3 is CASIGQRGSGANVLTF. The CDR3 DNA reads as TGTGCCAGCATCGGCCAAAGGGGCTCTGGGGCCAACGTCCTGACTTTC. Based on the CDR3 plus reference TRBV2 and TRBJ2-6, the full variable domain is EPEVTQTPSHQVTQMGQEVILRCVPISNHLYFYWYRQILGQKVEFLVSFYNNEISEKSEIFDDQFSVERPDGSNFTLKIRSTKLEDSAMYFCASIGQRGSGANVLTFGAGSRLTVL.

This clonotype was seen repeatedly, ten times or more. The chain recombines TRBV7-8 with TRBJ2-7; weak D call: TRBD2 (6 bases). The CDR3 runs 14 residues. The germline CDR1 and CDR2 sequences are SGHVS and FQNEAQ. The V gene lost 7 bases and the J gene lost 0 bases, with 13 bases spanning the gap. The CDR3 sequence: CASTLRGSSYEQYF. The CDR3 nucleotides read TGTGCCAGCACTTTACGGGGGAGCTCCTACGAGCAGTACTTC. Together with reference TRBV7-8 and TRBJ2-7, the CDR3 gives the full variable domain: GAGVSQSPRYKVAKRGQDVALRCDPISGHVSLFWYQQALGQGPEFLTYFQNEAQLDKSGLPSDRFFAERPEGSVSTLKIQRTQQEDSAVYLCASTLRGSSYEQYFGPGTRLTVT.

In its sample, this clonotype was seen a few times. V gene TRBV27 combines with J gene TRBJ1-4; 9 nucleotides match TRBD1. Germline V gene lookup returns CDR1 MNHEY and CDR2 SMNVEV (reference sequence). The CDR3 spans 15 residues. V lost 5 bases to trimming and J lost 8 bases; unmatched junction nucleotides: 9. The CDR3: CASSSRDRAREKLFF. The CDR3 DNA reads as TGTGCCAGCAGTAGCCGGGACAGGGCTCGGGAAAAACTGTTTTTT.

The rearrangement joins TRBV29-1 to TRBJ2-5; weak D call: TRBD1 (6 bases). Trimming stripped 0 bases from V and 4 bases from J, with 15 bases between. Per germline, CDR1 SQVTM and CDR2 ANQGSEA. There are 15 residues in the CDR3. This chain's CDR3 is CSVEEQGFVPETQYF. The CDR3 coding sequence is TGCAGCGTTGAAGAGCAGGGGTTCGTCCCAGAGACCCAGTACTTC.

This clonotype was counted a single time. The chain has TRBV27 and TRBJ2-4, with D unresolved. Germline CDR1 is MNHEY and CDR2 is SMNVEV (reference sequence). The ends were cut back, 5 bases at V and 0 bases at J, with 14 bases in the middle. The CDR3 length is 16 residues. The CDR3 sequence: CASSPPMGLAKNIQYF. CDR3 coding DNA: TGTGCCAGCAGTCCTCCGATGGGCCTAGCCAAAAACATTCAGTACTTC.

This clonotype occurred a few times. The J gene is TRBJ2-6, the V gene TRBV6-2 or TRBV6-3; D ambiguous. V lost 2 bases and J 8 bases, leaving 7 bases between the germline ends. CDR1 and CDR2 (germline): MNHEY, SVGEGT. The CDR3 contains 13 residues. Here the CDR3 reads CASSYGVPNVLTF. For the CDR3, the DNA is TGTGCCAGCAGTTACGGCGTTCCCAACGTCCTGACTTTC.

The CDR3 nucleotides read TGTGCCAGCAGTTTATATGGGACAGGCTCCTACAATGAGCAGTTCTTC. Amino acid sequence: CASSLYGTGSYNEQFF. The V and J genes are TRBV27 and TRBJ2-1, with 8 bases that match TRBD1. The CDR3 length is 16 residues. Germline trimming cut 1 base from V and 0 bases from J; bases unmatched to any gene: 2. Germline V lookup: CDR1 MNHEY, CDR2 SMNVEV (reference sequence).

This rearrangement joins TRBV6-2 or TRBV6-3 to TRBJ2-2; 8 nucleotides align to TRBD2. The CDR3 spans 16 residues. J lost 4 bases, V lost 7 bases, and 11 bases had no gene match. Germline V gene data show CDR1 as MNHEY and CDR2 as SVGEGT. This chain's CDR3 is CASTLGGGRRTGELFF. As DNA, the CDR3 is TGTGCCAGCACCCTAGGCGGGGGGCGCCGCACCGGGGAGCTGTTTTTT.

The chain has TRBV14 and TRBJ2-3, with 7 bases fitting TRBD2. Germline CDR1 SGHDN, CDR2 FVKESK. V trimming: 2 bases; J trimming: 1 base; junction bases outside the gene matches: 12. CDR3 length equals 18 residues. The CDR3 DNA follows: TGTGCCAGCAGCCAAAGAAAGACAAGGGACTACCGCACAGATACGCAGTATTTT. Translated, it gives CASSQRKTRDYRTDTQYF. Based on the CDR3 plus reference TRBV14 and TRBJ2-3, the full variable domain is EAGVTQFPSHSVIEKGQTVTLRCDPISGHDNLYWYRRVMGKEIKFLLHFVKESKQDESGMPNNRFLAERTGGTYSTLKVQPAELEDSGVYFCASSQRKTRDYRTDTQYFGPGTRLTVL.

In its sample, this clonotype was seen a few times. The chain links TRBV10-3 to TRBJ2-1; TRBD2 matches 11 bases. This CDR3 is 15 amino acids long. Losses at the gene ends were 4 bases for V and 5 bases for J; bases not matched to a gene: 4. CDR1 is ENHRY and CDR2 is SYGVKD in the germline V gene. The CDR3 region is CAISGSSGGDNEQFF. CDR3 sequence (DNA): TGTGCCATCAGTGGTAGTAGCGGGGGGGACAATGAGCAGTTCTTC.

The rearrangement links TRBV27 to TRBJ1-1, with D possibly TRBD1 on 5 matching bases. The CDR3 consists of 12 residues. The germline gives CDR1 MNHEY, CDR2 SMNVEV (reference sequence). V was clipped by 4 bases and J by 11 bases, with 14 bases between them. In DNA, the CDR3 is TGTGCCAGCAGTTCGGGACCGCAGCGGGCTTTCTTT. Translating it yields CASSSGPQRAFF.

This clonotype was detected ten times or more. This chain links TRBV7-9 with TRBJ1-2; possible D gene TRBD1, 6 bases. The ends were cut back, 5 bases at V and 8 bases at J, with 15 bases in the middle. The CDR3 runs 13 residues. Germline V gene data show CDR1 as SEHNR and CDR2 as FQNEAQ (reference sequence). CDR3 DNA sequence: TGTGCCAGCAGCCCTGGACAGCGGGAAGGCTACACCTTC. This codes for CASSPGQREGYTF.

This rearrangement joins TRBV27 to TRBJ1-1; 8 bases are shared with TRBD1. V was pared by 5 bases and J by 3 bases, with 8 bases of the junction left unmatched. Germline assignment: CDR1 MNHEY and CDR2 SMNVEV (reference sequence). CDR3 size: 15 residues. The CDR3 protein is CASSAWTGTYTEAFF. The CDR3 DNA follows: TGTGCCAGCAGTGCCTGGACAGGGACCTACACTGAAGCTTTCTTT.

J is TRBJ1-5 and V is TRBV20-1; possibly TRBD1 for D (5 bases). The CDR3 consists of 13 residues. The V gene lost 8 bases and the J gene lost 8 bases, with 19 bases spanning the gap. Germline V CDR1 and CDR2: DFQATT, SNEGSKA (reference sequence). The CDR3 bases are TGCAGTTCTACCCGGGGCCCCAGAGAGCCCCAGCATTTT. It specifies CSSTRGPREPQHF.

The chain carries TRBV7-2 and TRBJ2-1, with D possibly called TRBD1 or TRBD2 (5 bases each). The CDR3 runs 16 residues. Germline CDR1 and CDR2: SGHTA and FQGNSA. Trimming removed 3 bases from V and 8 bases from J, with 20 bases in between. In DNA form, the CDR3 reads TGTGCCAGCAGCTTTCCGTCAGGGAGAGGAATGGATGAGCAGTTCTTC. It translates to CASSFPSGRGMDEQFF.